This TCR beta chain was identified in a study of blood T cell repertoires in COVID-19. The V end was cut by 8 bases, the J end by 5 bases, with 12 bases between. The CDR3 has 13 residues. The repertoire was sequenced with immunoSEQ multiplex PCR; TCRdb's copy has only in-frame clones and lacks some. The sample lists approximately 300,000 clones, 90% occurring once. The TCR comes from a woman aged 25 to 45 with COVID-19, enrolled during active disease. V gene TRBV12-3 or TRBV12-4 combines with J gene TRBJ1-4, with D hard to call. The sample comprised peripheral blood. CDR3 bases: TGTGCCAGCCCCTCCGGGATAAATGAAAAACTGTTTTTT. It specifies CASPSGINEKLFF.